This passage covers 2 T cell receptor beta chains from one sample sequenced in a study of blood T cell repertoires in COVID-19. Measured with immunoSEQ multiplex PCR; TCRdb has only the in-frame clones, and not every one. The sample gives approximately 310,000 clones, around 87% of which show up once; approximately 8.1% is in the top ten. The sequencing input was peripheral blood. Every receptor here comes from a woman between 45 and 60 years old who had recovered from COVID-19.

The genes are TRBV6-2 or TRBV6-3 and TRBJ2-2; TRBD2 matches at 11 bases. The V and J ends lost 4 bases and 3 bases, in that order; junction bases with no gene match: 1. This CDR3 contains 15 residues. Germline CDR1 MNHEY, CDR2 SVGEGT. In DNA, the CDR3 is TGTGCCAGCAGTTGGGGACTAGCGGACACCGGGGAGCTGTTTTTT. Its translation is CASSWGLADTGELFF.

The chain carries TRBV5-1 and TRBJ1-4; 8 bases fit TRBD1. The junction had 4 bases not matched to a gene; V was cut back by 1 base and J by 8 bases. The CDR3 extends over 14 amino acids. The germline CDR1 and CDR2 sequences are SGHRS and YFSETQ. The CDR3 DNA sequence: TGCGCCAGCAGCTTGCAGGGGGCCCGGGAAAAACTGTTTTTT. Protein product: CASSLQGAREKLFF.